One and the same sample provided the 19 T cell receptor beta chains below, sequenced in a study of spatial heterogeneity in lung cancer. TCRdb re-called the 5' RACE reads through MiXCR, storing one row per CDR3 protein. The table lists around 74,000 distinct CDR3 sequences, 10% to 15% of them singletons. Stated time point: sample taken at primary tumor resection. Whole RNA, which was extracted from tumor, nontumor lung tissue or frozen PBMC, was sequenced without any cell sorting. The source was PBMCs, collected at surgery. The receptor set was obtained from a male donor with early-stage non-small cell lung cancer.

The sample holds a few counts of this clonotype. The rearrangement uses TRBV20-1 and TRBJ2-7; the match to TRBD2 covers 9 bases. CDR1 is DFQATT, CDR2 SNEGSKA, per germline (reference sequence). V was pared by 3 bases and J by 7 bases, with 7 bases of the junction left unmatched. This CDR3 is built from 13 residues. The CDR3: CSARGLAVGEQYF. DNA for the CDR3: TGCAGTGCTAGGGGACTAGCTGTGGGTGAGCAGTACTTC.

The chain employs TRBV29-1 and TRBJ1-1; tentatively, D is TRBD1 (5 bases). V lost 7 bases and J 5 bases, leaving 20 bases between the germline ends. Germline V lookup: CDR1 SQVTM, CDR2 ANQGSEA. The length of the CDR3 is 14 residues. The CDR3 loop reads CSASREGRGTEAFF. CDR3 bases: TGCAGCGCCAGTAGGGAGGGGCGCGGTACTGAAGCTTTCTTT.

This clonotype was recorded a few times. This chain uses TRBV5-4 with TRBJ2-2; D uncertain. V lost 0 bases and J lost 7, with 10 bases in between. This CDR3 region has 14 residues. Germline-derived CDR1 and CDR2 are SGHNT and YYREEE (reference sequence). The CDR3 is CASSLEGPRGELFF. CDR3 in DNA: TGTGCCAGCAGCTTGGAAGGACCCCGCGGGGAGCTGTTTTTT.

The gene calls are TRBV6-2 or TRBV6-3 and TRBJ2-7; TRBD2 aligns across 8 bases. The CDR3 spans 14 residues. With V trimmed by 8 bases and J by 6 bases, 12 bases remained unmatched. Per germline, CDR1 MNHEY and CDR2 SVGEGT. The CDR3, as DNA: TGTGCCAGCGGGATAGCGGGAAGGACTGGCGAGCAGTACTTC. This codes for CASGIAGRTGEQYF.

This clonotype was observed a few times. The chain couples TRBV30 to TRBJ2-1, with TRBD2 as a possible D gene (6 bases). There are 16 residues in the CDR3. Germline V lookup: CDR1 GTSNPN, CDR2 SVGIG (reference sequence). Trimming took 0 bases from V and 5 from J, leaving 17 bases between them. The chain's CDR3 is CAWSVRVPREDNEQFF. The CDR3 region has the DNA TGTGCCTGGAGTGTACGAGTCCCAAGGGAGGACAATGAGCAGTTCTTC. Full variable domain (missing parts from reference TRBV30 and TRBJ2-1): SQTIHQWPATLVQPVGSPLSLECTVEGTSNPNLYWYRQAAGRGLQLLFYSVGIGQISSEVPQNLSASRPQDRQFILSSKKLLLSDSGFYLCAWSVRVPREDNEQFFGPGTRLTVL.

This clonotype was recorded a few times. The chain joins TRBV27 to TRBJ2-5; 10 bases match TRBD2. Per germline, CDR1 MNHEY and CDR2 SMNVEV (reference sequence). The junction had 5 bases not matched to a gene; V was cut back by 5 bases and J by 5 bases. This CDR3 is built from 14 residues. In DNA form, the CDR3 reads TGTGCCAGCAGTAGCGGGAGGGCCCCGGAGACCCAGTACTTC. Translating gives CASSSGRAPETQYF.

This clonotype was seen ten or more times. The chain combines TRBV7-2 with TRBJ2-7, with 7 bases that match TRBD1. Germline loops: CDR1 SGHTA, CDR2 FQGNSA. J gave up 2 bases and V 6 bases, and 13 bases lay outside the gene matches. The CDR3 is 16 amino acids. CDR3 nucleotide sequence: TGTGCCAGCAGTTTCGACAGGGCCAAGGGTACCTACGAGCAGTACTTC. It yields the protein CASSFDRAKGTYEQYF.

There are a few counts of this clonotype. The chain links TRBV7-9 to TRBJ2-1; tentatively, D is TRBD2 (5 bases). V lost 2 bases and J lost 8, with 13 bases in between. This CDR3 contains 14 residues. Germline loops: CDR1 SEHNR, CDR2 FQNEAQ (reference sequence). CDR3 sequence reads: CASSLSGSSYEQFF. The CDR3 nucleotides are TGTGCCAGCAGCTTAAGTGGGAGTAGCTATGAGCAGTTCTTC.

Many counts were recorded for this clonotype. The chain uses TRBV7-9 and TRBJ2-7; D could derive from TRBD1 or TRBD2 (7 bases each). CDR1 and CDR2 (germline): SEHNR, FQNEAQ (reference sequence). V lost 5 bases, J lost 5 bases, and 10 bases lay in between. The CDR3 extends over 12 amino acids. The CDR3 DNA reads TGTGCCAGCAGCCCAGGGGGGGACGAGCAGTACTTC. Protein sequence: CASSPGGDEQYF.

The J gene is TRBJ2-1, the V gene TRBV5-1; 8 bases fit TRBD2. This CDR3 contains 15 residues. Germline assignment: CDR1 SGHRS and CDR2 YFSETQ. Losses at the gene ends were 0 bases for V and 9 bases for J; bases not matched to a gene: 8. CDR3 in amino acids: CASSLATGGPIEQFF. The CDR3 region has the DNA TGCGCCAGCAGCTTGGCCACGGGAGGGCCAATTGAGCAGTTCTTC.

This clonotype showed up many times. The chain carries TRBV15 and TRBJ2-3, with D maybe TRBD2 (5 bases). Germline CDR1 is LNHNV and CDR2 is YYDKDF (reference sequence). The CDR3 runs to 11 residues. V was pared by 3 bases and J by 9 bases, with 7 bases between. This CDR3 reads CATSSGITQYF. CDR3 sequence (DNA): TGTGCCACCAGCAGCGGGATAACGCAGTATTTT. Looking up the rest from reference TRBV15 and TRBJ2-3 gives the full variable domain: DAMVIQNPRYQVTQFGKPVTLSCSQTLNHNVMYWYQQKSSQAPKLLFHYYDKDFNNEADTPDNFQSRRPNTSFCFLDIRSPGLGDTAMYLCATSSGITQYFGPGTRLTVL.

This clonotype was counted only a few times. V is TRBV20-1 and J is TRBJ2-3, with 9 bases fitting TRBD1. J lost 3 bases, V lost 5 bases, and 6 bases had no gene match. The germline CDR1 and CDR2 sequences are DFQATT and SNEGSKA (reference sequence). The length of the CDR3 is 14 residues. CDR3 region: CSAWTGVGTDTQYF. Written as DNA, the CDR3 is TGCAGTGCTTGGACAGGGGTGGGTACAGATACGCAGTATTTT.

V is TRBV7-2 and J is TRBJ2-2; possibly TRBD2 for D (6 bases). V dropped 5 bases and J dropped 5 bases, with 15 bases sitting between them. Germline V lookup: CDR1 SGHTA, CDR2 FQGNSA. This CDR3 comprises 15 residues. The CDR3 nucleotides read TGTGCCAGCAGCCTCACACGCGGGGTAACCGGGGAGCTGTTTTTT. The encoded protein is CASSLTRGVTGELFF.

This chain links TRBV3-1 with TRBJ2-5; possibly TRBD1 for D (7 bases). V was shortened by 4 bases and J by 1 base, with 13 bases between the two germline ends. This CDR3 has 15 residues. Germline V gene data show CDR1 as LGHDT and CDR2 as YNNKEL (reference sequence). The CDR3 coding sequence is TGTGCCAGCAGCCGGGACTCAGGGGGCCAAGAGACCCAGTACTTC. This encodes CASSRDSGGQETQYF.

The chain is built from TRBV15 and TRBJ2-1; unclear D gene. The CDR3 has 13 amino acids. CDR1 is LNHNV, CDR2 YYDKDF, per germline (reference sequence). Trimming pared 0 bases from V and 4 bases from J, leaving 4 bases between. CDR3 loop: CATSRDGYNEQFF. In DNA form, the CDR3 reads TGTGCCACCAGCAGAGATGGGTACAATGAGCAGTTCTTC.

Many counts were recorded for this clonotype. The chain employs TRBV9 and TRBJ1-6; 7 bases fit TRBD1. Germline V gene lookup returns CDR1 SGDLS and CDR2 YYNGEE. The ends lost 3 bases at V and 6 bases at J; junction bases unmatched: 9. The CDR3 has 16 amino acids. The CDR3 reads CASSAQTGQTNSPLHF. CDR3 coding DNA: TGTGCCAGCAGCGCGCAGACGGGACAGACTAATTCACCCCTCCACTTT.

This clonotype showed up many times. The J gene is TRBJ1-6, the V gene TRBV10-3; D may be TRBD1 (6 bases). The germline V and J ends were trimmed by 4 bases and 9 bases, with 13 bases remaining between them. Germline CDR1 is ENHRY and CDR2 is SYGVKD. The CDR3 is made up of 14 amino acids. The CDR3 DNA reads as TGTGCCATCAGTGGATCAGGGGAGAGTTCACCCCTCCACTTT. Its protein is CAISGSGESSPLHF.

The chain is built from TRBV6-6 and TRBJ2-4; perhaps D is TRBD1 or TRBD2 (6 bases each). With 7 bases removed from V and 9 bases from J, the gap between germline ends came to 13 bases. The CDR3 is 12 residues long. Germline V gene data show CDR1 as MNHNY and CDR2 as SVGAGI (reference sequence). As DNA, the CDR3 is TGTGCCAGCACCGGGGGCCTCGGCATTCAGTACTTC. Translation: CASTGGLGIQYF.

In its sample, this clonotype was seen a few times. V usage is TRBV7-3 and J usage is TRBJ1-1; 9 nucleotides align to TRBD1. From germline, CDR1 is SGHTA and CDR2 FQGTGA. Trimming at V came to 2 bases and at J to 0 bases, leaving 19 bases not matched to a gene. CDR3 size: 21 residues. CDR3 DNA sequence: TGTGCCAGCAGCTTATACCCCCCGGGACAGGGTTCGGCGCACATGAACACTGAAGCTTTCTTT. The encoded protein is CASSLYPPGQGSAHMNTEAFF.